This T cell receptor beta chain was captured in a study of regulatory T cells in long-lasting Graves disease. Study context: By definition, persistent Graves' disease involved antithyroid drugs for over 5 years alongside positive TSH receptor antibodies.

The time point denotes: persistent/refractory GD, antithyroid drugs over 5 years with positive TRAb. The TCR library was made from RNA that had been extracted from PBMCs in TRIzol. The CDR3 covers 13 residues. Germline CDR1 DFQATT, CDR2 SNEGSKA (reference sequence). V was clipped by 5 bases and J by 8 bases, with 16 bases between them. Building the TCR beta libraries relied on iRepertoire HTBI primers, and CDR3 regions underwent Arm-PCR. A single record per CDR3 protein comes from TCRdb applying MiXCR to the multiplex PCR reads. The sample has about 430,000 distinct CDR3 sequences, 21% seen once; the top ten hold approximately 14%. Notes on the study in general: TRBV28, TRBJ1-2 and TRBJ2-5 emerged as the favored segments in persistent disease. The persistent group shared 3,000 or so public clonotypes, more than the 850 to 1,000 shared by new patients. Examination was confined to peripheral blood, excluding thyroid tissue.

Concerning this clonotype itself: Its antigen remains unknown.

The sequences come from peripheral blood mononuclear cells (PBMCs), collected when the disease was refractory, from a patient treated with antithyroid drugs. The TCR sequence derives from a female donor with Graves disease. This rearrangement joins TRBV20-1 to TRBJ2-1; a possible D gene is TRBD2 (6 bases). The CDR3 sequence: CSAPRESLHEQFF. As DNA, the CDR3 is TGCAGTGCTCCACGGGAGAGTCTCCATGAGCAGTTCTTC.